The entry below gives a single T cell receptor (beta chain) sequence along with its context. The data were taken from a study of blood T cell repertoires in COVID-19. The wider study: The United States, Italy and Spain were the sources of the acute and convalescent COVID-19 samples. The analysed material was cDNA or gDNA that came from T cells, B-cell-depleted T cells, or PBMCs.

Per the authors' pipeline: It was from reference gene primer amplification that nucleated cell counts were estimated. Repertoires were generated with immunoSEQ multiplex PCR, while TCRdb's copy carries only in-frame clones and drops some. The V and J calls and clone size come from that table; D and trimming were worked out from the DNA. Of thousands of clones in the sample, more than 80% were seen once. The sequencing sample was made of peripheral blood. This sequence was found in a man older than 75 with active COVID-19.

This CDR3 is CASSTSGGYEKLFF. CDR3 sequence (DNA): TGTGCCAGTAGTACGTCAGGGGGCTATGAAAAACTGTTTTTT. The V gene is TRBV19, the J gene TRBJ1-4; 8 bases line up with TRBD1. Germline CDR1 and CDR2: LNHDA and SQIVND (reference sequence). This CDR3 contains 14 residues. V lost 4 bases to trimming and J lost 6 bases; unmatched junction nucleotides: 4.